The rows below give T cell receptor beta chains drawn from one sample of a study of response to subunit inactivated influenza vaccine. TCRdb re-analysed the RT-PCR reads in MiXCR, keeping a single row per CDR3 protein. The table has around 580,000 distinct CDR3 sequences, around 15% seen once. Sequencing used PBMCs from blood, obtained 11 to 12 days after vaccination. These receptors were taken from a man over 45 who received an inactivated influenza vaccine. Each CDR3 is given with its conserved first and last residue. A D gene is named only where the DNA matches it firmly. Clone size is shown for a subset of rows, as once, few, many or a class of expanded clone.

clone_size j_call v_call d_call cdr3_nt cdr3_aa
many TRBJ2-7 TRBV7-2 NA TGTGCCAGCAGCTCCCCGACCATAGCGGTGATCTCCTACGAGCAGTACTTC CASSSPTIAVISYEQYF
few TRBJ2-1 TRBV5-1 NA TGCGCCAGCAGCCGTATAACAACCGGGTACAATGAGCAGTTCTTC CASSRITTGYNEQFF
NA TRBJ1-4 TRBV20-1 TRBD1 TGCAGTGCTAGAGTGCCAGGGGGGGCGGGTGAAAAACTGTTTTTT CSARVPGGAGEKLFF
few TRBJ2-7 TRBV28 NA TGTGCCAGCAGTTCCCTCCCCCGGGACTACGAGCAGTACTTC CASSSLPRDYEQYF
few TRBJ2-5 TRBV18 NA TGTGCCAGCTCACCAATATCCCAGCAGAAGACCCAGTACTTC CASSPISQQKTQYF
few TRBJ2-7 TRBV6-1 TRBD1 TGTGCCAGCAGCGGGGACAGGAGCTACGAGCAGTACTTC CASSGDRSYEQYF
few TRBJ1-2 TRBV5-1 NA TGCGCCAGCAGCTTGGAGGATCGGTCCTATGGCTACACCTTC CASSLEDRSYGYTF
NA TRBJ1-1 TRBV28 NA TGTGCCAGCAGTTTCCCACAGAGTGGGACTGAAGCTTTCTTT CASSFPQSGTEAFF
NA TRBJ1-1 TRBV6-1 TRBD1 TGTGCCAGCAGCCGGGACAGGGCCTTAACAGTCGGGAACACTGAAGCTTTCTTT CASSRDRALTVGNTEAFF
few TRBJ2-7 TRBV28 NA TGTGCCAGCAGTTTATCTGGCCGTTGGGGCGAGCAGTACTTC CASSLSGRWGEQYF
few TRBJ1-3 TRBV5-1 NA TGCGCCAGCGCAACGGAGTCTGGAAACACCATATATTTT CASATESGNTIYF
many TRBJ2-7 TRBV12-3/TRBV12-4 NA TGTGCCAGCAGTTTAGCAGAACCTTGGGAGCAGTACTTC CASSLAEPWEQYF
many TRBJ2-1 TRBV7-8 NA TGTGCCAGCAGCCGATGGGAGGGGGAAAATGAGCAGTTCTTC CASSRWEGENEQFF
few TRBJ2-2 TRBV6-2/TRBV6-3 NA TGTGCCAGCAGTTTCCAACAGGGTATCGGGGAGCTGTTTTTT CASSFQQGIGELFF
few TRBJ2-7 TRBV4-3 NA TGCGCCAGCAGCCAAGATGGGTTTTCCTACGAGCAGTACTTC CASSQDGFSYEQYF
few TRBJ1-2 TRBV6-1 NA TGTGCCAGCAGTACCCGGCATAGGGACGGCTACACCTTC CASSTRHRDGYTF
NA TRBJ1-6 TRBV6-1 TRBD1 TGTGCCAGTGCCTTAACCGGGACAGTAAATTCACCCCTCCACTTT CASALTGTVNSPLHF
NA TRBJ2-3 TRBV20-1 NA TGCAGTCGCCGCCTTGGAAGGGGCACAGATACGCAGTATTTT CSRRLGRGTDTQYF
NA TRBJ2-7 TRBV5-1 TRBD2 TGCGCCAGCAGCTTGGTTATAGCGGGGGACTACGAGCAGTACTTC CASSLVIAGDYEQYF
NA TRBJ1-2 TRBV28 TRBD1 TGTGCCAGCAGGGCCGACAGGGCTTTTTCGACCTTC CASRADRAFSTF
few TRBJ2-5 TRBV7-2 TRBD2 TGTGCCAGCTTCGGGACTAGCGGGGGGAGCCAAGAGACCCAGTACTTC CASFGTSGGSQETQYF
few TRBJ1-3 TRBV4-1 NA TGCGCCAGCAGCCAACAAACAGGTCCCTCTGGAAACACCATATATTTT CASSQQTGPSGNTIYF
NA TRBJ2-5 TRBV10-3 NA TGTGCCATCCAGGCGGACCAGGGAGGAGAGACCCAGTACTTC CAIQADQGGETQYF
few TRBJ2-2 TRBV11-2 TRBD1 TGTGCCAGCAGCTCAATCAGGGGGCGGTTCGCGAACACCGGGGAGCTGTTTTTT CASSSIRGRFANTGELFF
few TRBJ2-7 TRBV4-3 NA TGCGCCAGCAGCCAAGATGTCGGATTGTCGCGTGAGCAGTACTTC CASSQDVGLSREQYF
few TRBJ2-7 TRBV6-2/TRBV6-3 NA TGTGCCAGCAGTTCCCCCATTGCCTCCGAGCAGTACTTC CASSSPIASEQYF
few TRBJ2-2 TRBV6-2/TRBV6-3 TRBD1 TGTGCCAGCAGTTATGGCGGGACAGGGGGCGTCACCGGGGAGCTGTTTTTT CASSYGGTGGVTGELFF
NA TRBJ1-1 TRBV20-1 TRBD1 TGCAGTGCTAGGGGGACAGGGGTTACTGAAGCTTTCTTT CSARGTGVTEAFF
few TRBJ1-6 TRBV7-2 TRBD1 TGTGCCAGCAGCTTAAAAGGGGGCGAGAATTCACCCCTCCACTTT CASSLKGGENSPLHF
NA TRBJ2-3 TRBV29-1 NA TGCAGCGTTGAATACCGGGCCACAGATACGCAGTATTTT CSVEYRATDTQYF
few TRBJ1-4 TRBV4-3 TRBD1 TGCGCCAGCAGCCAAGATTGGGGACAGGGCGGTGAAAAACTGTTTTTT CASSQDWGQGGEKLFF
few TRBJ2-3 TRBV6-2/TRBV6-3 NA TGTGCCAGCACCTCGCCCCTAACTAGCCGCACAGATACGCAGTATTTT CASTSPLTSRTDTQYF
NA TRBJ2-1 TRBV6-2/TRBV6-3 NA TGTGCCAGCAGTTACGGGTGGGGATCATACAATGAGCAGTTCTTC CASSYGWGSYNEQFF
NA TRBJ1-2 TRBV6-1 NA TGTGCCAGCGATGGAAAAGGGGGATTCTATGGCTACACCTTC CASDGKGGFYGYTF
NA TRBJ1-1 TRBV20-1 NA TGCAGTGCGGCGGGGGCCACTGAAGCTTTCTTT CSAAGATEAFF
few TRBJ2-7 TRBV20-1 TRBD2 TGCAGTGCCACGGGGCTAGCGGGTTACGAGCAGTACTTC CSATGLAGYEQYF
few TRBJ2-2 TRBV30 NA TGTGCCTGGAGACAGGAGGTCGACACCGGGGAGCTGTTTTTT CAWRQEVDTGELFF
NA TRBJ1-1 TRBV7-2 NA TGTGCCAGCAGTTCGGGGTTTATGGCTGAAGCTTTCTTT CASSSGFMAEAFF
NA TRBJ2-2 TRBV20-1 NA TGCAGTGCTAGAGCGTTGGGTTTGAACACCGGGGAGCTGTTTTTT CSARALGLNTGELFF
NA TRBJ2-2 TRBV14 TRBD1 TGTGCCAGCAGCCGAGACAGGGAGACGATGACCGGGGAGCTGTTTTTT CASSRDRETMTGELFF
many TRBJ2-3 TRBV29-1 NA TGCAGCGTTGGAATGGGGGATACGCAGTATTTT CSVGMGDTQYF
NA TRBJ1-4 TRBV3-1 TRBD1 TGTGCCAGCAGCCAAAAAGGACAGGGTGAAAAACTGTTTTTT CASSQKGQGEKLFF
NA TRBJ2-3 TRBV29-1 NA TGCAGCGTTCTATCACAGAGACGCACAGATACGCAGTATTTT CSVLSQRRTDTQYF
few TRBJ2-3 TRBV10-1 NA TGCGCCAGCAGTCCATGGACAGCCGCTAGCACAGATACGCAGTATTTT CASSPWTAASTDTQYF